A selection of T cell receptor beta chains follows, all from one sample in a study of a mutant IDH1 vaccine in newly diagnosed glioma. Profiling relied on immunoSEQ multiplex PCR, and the TCRdb table lists in-frame clones only, not all of them. The sample has about 48,000 clones; roughly 80% are singletons. Antigens of these TCRs are unknown. The sample here was PBMCs, taken from a glioma patient whose treatment included an IDH1 peptide vaccine. Receptors originate from a man between 35 and 55 years old with glioma. CDR3s include the opening cysteine and the closing phenylalanine or tryptophan. D genes are given only for firm matches. Not every row has a clone size; where given, it reads once, few, many or a size class.

TRBJ2-3,14,TRBV29-1,NA,NA,TGCAGCGCCGGGCCGCCGACTAGCACAGATACGCAGTATTTT,CSAGPPTSTDTQYF
TRBJ2-5,17,TRBV7-9,TRBD1,NA,TGTGCCAGCAGCTTTGCTATATCGACAGGGGATCAAGAGACCCAGTACTTC,CASSFAISTGDQETQYF
TRBJ2-5,12,TRBV6-4,NA,NA,TGTGCCAGCAGTGACGGAGGAGAGACCCAGTACTTC,CASSDGGETQYF
TRBJ2-7,15,TRBV15,TRBD1,once,TGTGCCACCAGCAGAGGGACAGGGCTTACCTACGAGCAGTACTTC,CATSRGTGLTYEQYF
TRBJ2-7,14,TRBV19,TRBD1,NA,TGTGCCAGTGGGCGGACAGGCCGCTCCTACGAGCAGTACTTC,CASGRTGRSYEQYF
TRBJ1-2,14,TRBV27,TRBD1,NA,TGTGCCAGCACCCGACAGGGGAGGACGGAGGGCTACACCTTC,CASTRQGRTEGYTF
TRBJ2-3,14,TRBV2,NA,NA,TGTGCCAGCAGTGAACTATTAGCCACAGATACGCAGTATTTT,CASSELLATDTQYF
TRBJ2-4,15,TRBV29-1,NA,NA,TGCAGCGTTGTCGGATTGGGGGCTAGAAAAAACATTCAGTACTTC,CSVVGLGARKNIQYF
TRBJ1-1,14,TRBV5-6,NA,once,TGTGCCAGCAGCCCCACAGTGTTTCGCACTGAAGCTTTCTTT,CASSPTVFRTEAFF
TRBJ1-1,13,TRBV4-1,NA,NA,TGCGCCAGCAGCCTAGGGGCAGGGGACGCAGCTTTCTTT,CASSLGAGDAAFF
TRBJ2-7,15,TRBV5-1,NA,few,TGCGCCAGCAGCTTGGCCGGGACGAGCTCCTACGAGCAGTACTTC,CASSLAGTSSYEQYF
TRBJ1-5,15,TRBV19,NA,NA,TGTGCCAGTAGAAACAGGATTCATAGCAATCAGCCCCAGCATTTT,CASRNRIHSNQPQHF
TRBJ1-4,16,TRBV19,TRBD1,NA,TGTGCCAGTAGTCCTAACCGGGACAGGGGGCGCGGAAAACTGTTTTTT,CASSPNRDRGRGKLFF
TRBJ1-1,14,TRBV6-5,NA,few,TGTGCCAGCAGTTATGGGGGCCCGAACACTGAAGCTTTCTTT,CASSYGGPNTEAFF
TRBJ2-5,15,TRBV5-1,TRBD1,NA,TGCGCCAGCAGCGAGGGGACAGGGTACCCAGAGACCCAGTACTTC,CASSEGTGYPETQYF
TRBJ1-1,13,TRBV6-5,NA,NA,TGTGCCAGCAGGAAGACCCAGAACACTGAAGCTTTCTTT,CASRKTQNTEAFF
TRBJ2-7,15,TRBV7-9,TRBD2,NA,TGTGCCAGCAGCGGTCGGGCTAGCGGCTCCTACGAGCAGTACTTC,CASSGRASGSYEQYF
TRBJ1-2,16,TRBV7-9,NA,NA,TGTGCCAGCAGCTTATGGGGAGCCCAACAAAACTATGGCTACACCTTC,CASSLWGAQQNYGYTF
TRBJ1-4,15,TRBV6-5,NA,few,TGTGCCAGCAGTTACTTAGGGAGAACTAATGAAAAACTGTTTTTT,CASSYLGRTNEKLFF
TRBJ1-4,16,TRBV29-1,TRBD1,NA,TGCAGCGTTGAACAAGCAGGGGGCAGGTCAACCGGAAAACTGTTTTTT,CSVEQAGGRSTGKLFF
TRBJ2-2,16,TRBV7-2,TRBD1,NA,TGTGCCAGCAGGTGGACAGGGGGCGGAAAATCCGGGGAGCTGTTTTTT,CASRWTGGGKSGELFF
TRBJ2-2,15,TRBV6-5,NA,NA,TGTGCCAGCAGCAAAACGGGTTCGAACACCGGGGAGCTGTTTTTT,CASSKTGSNTGELFF
TRBJ1-2,10,TRBV19,NA,NA,TGTGCCAGTAAAGTCTATGGCTACACCTTC,CASKVYGYTF
TRBJ1-1,14,TRBV6-5,NA,few,TGTGCCAGCAGTTTGAACAGCTTGAACACTGAAGCTTTCTTT,CASSLNSLNTEAFF
TRBJ1-5,14,TRBV10-3,NA,NA,TGTGCCATCAGTGACTGGGGGACAAATCAGCCCCAGCATTTT,CAISDWGTNQPQHF
TRBJ2-3,15,TRBV6-6,NA,NA,TGTGCCAGCAGGAACGGGGGCGGGGGCACAGATACGCAGTATTTT,CASRNGGGGTDTQYF
TRBJ1-4,14,TRBV19,NA,NA,TGTGCCAGTAGTAAGGGGCAGAGGAATGAAAAACTGTTTTTT,CASSKGQRNEKLFF
TRBJ2-3,13,TRBV12-5,NA,NA,TGTGCTAGTGCGCGGCGGGGGCCAGATACGCAGTATTTT,CASARRGPDTQYF
TRBJ2-7,17,TRBV10-3,TRBD2,NA,TGTGCCACCCGTCTTAGGGGAATCGCGGCGGGGGGCTACGAGCAGTACTTC,CATRLRGIAAGGYEQYF
TRBJ1-1,13,TRBV6-6,NA,NA,TGTGCCAGCAGTTACGGTGGCAGGGGAGTTGCTTTCTTT,CASSYGGRGVAFF
TRBJ1-2,13,TRBV13,NA,NA,TGTGCCAGCAGCTTTGGACGAAACTATGGCTACACCTTC,CASSFGRNYGYTF
TRBJ1-1,13,TRBV19,NA,once,TGTGCCACCGGGGGGCGGTTGAACACTGAAGCTTTCTTT,CATGGRLNTEAFF
TRBJ1-3,12,TRBV30,NA,NA,TGTGCCTGGAAAGGGATTGGAAACACCATATATTTT,CAWKGIGNTIYF
TRBJ2-7,14,TRBV5-1,NA,NA,TGCGCCAGCAGACCCTGGGTGAAGTCCTACGAGCAGTACTTC,CASRPWVKSYEQYF
TRBJ1-5,13,TRBV19,NA,once,TGTGCCAGTAGTCTTTTGGGAAGTCAGCCCCAGCATTTT,CASSLLGSQPQHF
TRBJ1-1,15,TRBV7-6,NA,NA,TGTGCCAGCAGCTTAGACGCGGGGGGGGCGACTGAAGCTTTCTTT,CASSLDAGGATEAFF
TRBJ1-6,13,TRBV6-5,NA,NA,TGTGCCAGCAGATTCGGGACCAATTCACCCCTCCACTTT,CASRFGTNSPLHF
TRBJ2-5,11,TRBV27,NA,NA,TGTGCCAGCAGGGGGAAAGAGACCCAGTACTTC,CASRGKETQYF
TRBJ1-6,12,TRBV27,NA,few,TGTGCCAGCGGATACAGGGACTCACCCCTCCACTTT,CASGYRDSPLHF
TRBJ2-3,15,TRBV6-1,NA,NA,TGTGCCAGCATCGAAGGATCAAGCATCACAGATACGCAGTATTTT,CASIEGSSITDTQYF
TRBJ1-3,20,TRBV13,NA,once,TGTGCCAGCAGCCCCTCTGGGGAGTACTGGAGCGAACGAGGGGGAAACACCATATATTTT,CASSPSGEYWSERGGNTIYF
TRBJ2-2,14,TRBV30,TRBD1,NA,TGTGCCTGGAACAAGGGACAGCCCACCGGGGAGCTGTTTTTT,CAWNKGQPTGELFF
TRBJ1-3,12,TRBV6-5,NA,NA,TGTGCCACCCGGGACTTCGGAAACACCATATATTTT,CATRDFGNTIYF
TRBJ1-6,15,TRBV19,NA,NA,TGTGCCAGTAGCCCAAAGGGGCGGGGGCGGTCACCCCTCCACTTT,CASSPKGRGRSPLHF
TRBJ2-7,16,TRBV21-1,NA,NA,TGTGCCAGCAGCAATCCCTCGGACAGGCCGACCTACGAGCAGTACTTC,CASSNPSDRPTYEQYF
TRBJ1-1,14,TRBV4-1,NA,few,TGCGCCAGCAGCCGAGGGACGGCGAACACTGAAGCTTTCTTT,CASSRGTANTEAFF
TRBJ1-4,15,TRBV2,NA,NA,TGTGCCAGCTCTGAACAGGGAGTAGTAGCTGAAAAACTGTTTTTT,CASSEQGVVAEKLFF
TRBJ2-7,14,TRBV6-6,TRBD2,NA,TGTGCCAGCAAGGACGGGGGGAGCTCCTACGAGCAGTACTTC,CASKDGGSSYEQYF
TRBJ2-3,13,TRBV7-8,NA,NA,TGTGCCAGCAGCCCAAGGGGGGGGGATACGCAGTATTTT,CASSPRGGDTQYF
TRBJ2-5,13,TRBV7-2,TRBD2,NA,TGTGCGCTAGCGGGGGGGCCTCAAGAGACCCAGTACTTC,CALAGGPQETQYF
TRBJ1-3,14,TRBV10-3,NA,NA,TGTGCCATCAGCCTGGGACAAGGTGGAAACACCATATATTTT,CAISLGQGGNTIYF
TRBJ1-2,14,TRBV14,NA,NA,TGTGCCAGCAGGCCAGGCCAAGATTATGGAGGCTACACCTTC,CASRPGQDYGGYTF
TRBJ2-7,15,TRBV5-1,NA,NA,TGCGCCAGCAGCGCTGGGACGCAACCACCCTACGAGCAGTACTTC,CASSAGTQPPYEQYF
TRBJ1-4,15,TRBV5-1,NA,NA,TGCGCCAGCAGCCGGGGCCTCGCAACTAATGAAAAACTGTTTTTT,CASSRGLATNEKLFF
TRBJ1-4,14,TRBV2,NA,NA,TGTGCCAGCCGCAACTCCAACAATAATGAAAAACTGTTTTTT,CASRNSNNNEKLFF
TRBJ2-4,15,TRBV15,NA,NA,TGTGCCACACCGGGGGACAGTCTAGCCAAAAACATTCAGTACTTC,CATPGDSLAKNIQYF